A selection of T cell receptor beta chains follows, all from one sample in a study of T cell responses to AZD1222 COVID-19 vaccine. The protocol was immunoSEQ multiplex PCR, while the TCRdb copy is restricted to in-frame clones and leaves out a portion. The sample includes around 270,000 clones, around 93% of them seen just once. The sample in question was peripheral blood, obtained 28 days after the second AZD1222 dose. Receptor source: an adult who received the AZD1222 COVID-19 vaccine. CDR3s include the opening cysteine and the closing phenylalanine or tryptophan. D genes are given only for firm matches. A clone size is listed for some rows: how often the clone was seen (once, few, many), or a class if it is expanded.

cdr3_length | d_call | j_call | v_call | clone_size | cdr3_nt | cdr3_aa
15 | . | TRBJ1-5 | TRBV2 | . | TGTGCCAGCAGTGAAAGGAGAGGGGGGCCTCAGCCCCAGCATTTT | CASSERRGGPQPQHF
16 | . | TRBJ1-4 | TRBV15 | once | TGTGCCACCAGCAGAGATGGGGGAAGGCGGAATGAAAAACTGTTTTTT | CATSRDGGRRNEKLFF
15 | TRBD2 | TRBJ2-2 | TRBV9 | . | TGTGCCAGCAGCCTAGCGGGAGGGAAAGTTGGGGAGCTGTTTTTT | CASSLAGGKVGELFF
14 | TRBD1 | TRBJ1-1 | TRBV6-1 | . | TGTGCCAGCAGTGAGGACAGGGTTTCCTTGGGAGCTTTCTTT | CASSEDRVSLGAFF
16 | TRBD2 | TRBJ2-1 | TRBV19 | . | TGTGCCAGTAGTGGATCCGGGACTAGCGGCTACAATGAGCAGTTCTTC | CASSGSGTSGYNEQFF
15 | TRBD1 | TRBJ2-3 | TRBV6-5 | . | TGTGCCAGCAGTCTGGGGACAGGGAGCACAGATACGCAGTATTTT | CASSLGTGSTDTQYF
17 | . | TRBJ2-1 | TRBV4-1 | . | TGCGCCAGCAGCCGAATAGTACGGTTGTTGTCCCACAATGAGCAGTTCTTC | CASSRIVRLLSHNEQFF
15 | . | TRBJ2-2 | TRBV19 | . | TGTGCCAGTTCCTCTGGCAGGAGGTACACCGGGGAGCTGTTTTTT | CASSSGRRYTGELFF
13 | . | TRBJ1-5 | TRBV7-9 | . | TGTGCCAGCAGCTCTGATGGCAATCAGCCCCAGCATTTT | CASSSDGNQPQHF
17 | TRBD1 | TRBJ1-6 | TRBV27 | . | TGTGCCAGCAGTTTGGGCAGGGGGTCCACCTTAATTGCACCCCTCCACTTT | CASSLGRGSTLIAPLHF
15 | TRBD2 | TRBJ2-1 | TRBV28 | . | TGTGCCAGCACCACCGGCGGGAGGGTGTACAATGAGCAGTTCTTC | CASTTGGRVYNEQFF
12 | . | TRBJ1-1 | TRBV19 | . | TGTGCCAGTAGGGCCCCCGGGGACCGGGCTTTCTTT | CASRAPGDRAFF
17 | . | TRBJ1-1 | TRBV7-8 | . | TGTGCCAGCAGCTTTGGCCAGGTGGGGATCTCGAACACTGAAGCTTTCTTT | CASSFGQVGISNTEAFF
13 | . | TRBJ1-1 | TRBV6-2/TRBV6-3 | . | TGTGCCAGCAGTTACGGCCTGACCACTGAAGCTTTCTTT | CASSYGLTTEAFF
15 | . | TRBJ2-5 | TRBV7-9 | . | TGTGCCAGCAGCCTCTTGCCGGGAGCGGGAGAGACCCAGTACTTC | CASSLLPGAGETQYF
16 | . | TRBJ2-5 | TRBV28 | . | TGTGCCAGCAGCATCTCCGGTAGTCCCGGGCGGGAGACCCAGTACTTC | CASSISGSPGRETQYF
15 | TRBD2 | TRBJ2-1 | TRBV11-3 | . | TGTGCCAGCAGCATACAAGCGGGGGGGCTCGATGAGCAGTTCTTC | CASSIQAGGLDEQFF
10 | . | TRBJ2-7 | TRBV20-1 | . | TGCAGTGCTAGCCCTTACGAGCAGTACTTC | CSASPYEQYF
15 | . | TRBJ2-5 | TRBV9 | . | TGTGCCAGCAGCGAGGTACAGGGTTTAGGAGAGACCCAGTACTTC | CASSEVQGLGETQYF
15 | TRBD2 | TRBJ2-1 | TRBV7-3 | few | TGTGCCAGCAGCTCCACTAGCGGGGGGTACAATGAGCAGTTCTTC | CASSSTSGGYNEQFF
16 | . | TRBJ1-5 | TRBV9 | . | TGTGCCAGCAGCGAAAAGGGGGACATAGCGGATCAGCCCCAGCATTTT | CASSEKGDIADQPQHF
14 | TRBD1 | TRBJ2-7 | TRBV28 | once | TGTGCCAGCAGTTTAACGGGGACAGGGATCGAGCAGTACTTC | CASSLTGTGIEQYF
18 | . | TRBJ2-5 | TRBV5-4 | . | TGTGCCAGCAGCTTGTCCCCACTTTGGAGGATTAAGCAAGAGACCCAGTACTTC | CASSLSPLWRIKQETQYF
12 | . | TRBJ1-1 | TRBV29-1 | . | TGCAGCGTTTCTCACAGGAACACTGAAGCTTTCTTT | CSVSHRNTEAFF
16 | . | TRBJ1-5 | TRBV2 | . | TGTGCCAGCAGTGAAGGGGCCAGAGGTAGCAATCAGCCCCAGCATTTT | CASSEGARGSNQPQHF
10 | . | TRBJ1-4 | TRBV28 | . | TGTGCCAGCAGCAACGAAAAACTGTTTTTT | CASSNEKLFF
16 | TRBD2 | TRBJ2-7 | TRBV18 | . | TGTGCCAGCTCACCTAACCCCGGGACTAGCTATGGCGAGCAGTACTTC | CASSPNPGTSYGEQYF
14 | . | TRBJ2-3 | TRBV19 | . | TGTGCCAGTTCTCGGACAGAACACACAGATACGCAGTATTTT | CASSRTEHTDTQYF
13 | . | TRBJ2-1 | TRBV20-1 | . | TGCAGTGCTAGTGGAGACCACCTCGGAGAGCAGTTCTTC | CSASGDHLGEQFF
13 | . | TRBJ1-5 | TRBV7-9 | . | TGTGCCAGCAGCTCTTGGCAGGGGCAGCCCCAGCATTTT | CASSSWQGQPQHF
14 | . | TRBJ1-5 | TRBV7-2 | . | TGTGCCAGCAGCTTATATGGATTGGATCAGCCCCAGCATTTT | CASSLYGLDQPQHF
13 | . | TRBJ1-1 | TRBV27 | . | TGTGCCAGCAGTTTAGAAGGTCGGGCTGAAGCTTTCTTT | CASSLEGRAEAFF
17 | . | TRBJ1-5 | TRBV18 | . | TGTGCCAGCTCACCAGGTAGAGGGGAGGGCCTGAGCCAGCCCCAGCATTTT | CASSPGRGEGLSQPQHF
15 | . | TRBJ2-7 | TRBV10-3 | many | TGTGCCATCAGTGAGTCCTTACAGGGCGGGGCCGAGCAGTACTTC | CAISESLQGGAEQYF
14 | . | TRBJ1-2 | TRBV28 | . | TGTGCCAGCAGTTTTACGGGGGGGAACTATGGCTACACCTTC | CASSFTGGNYGYTF
14 | . | TRBJ2-7 | TRBV5-5 | . | TGTGCCAGCAGCTTGACCTCCAGGCTGGACGAGCAGTACTTC | CASSLTSRLDEQYF
11 | . | TRBJ2-1 | TRBV7-9 | . | TGTGCCCCTGGAGCCTACAATGAGCAGTTCTTC | CAPGAYNEQFF
14 | . | TRBJ2-5 | TRBV5-8 | . | TGTGCCAGCAGACTCGGGGAGGTACAAGAGACCCAGTACTTC | CASRLGEVQETQYF
11 | . | TRBJ2-1 | TRBV7-9 | . | TGTGCCAGCAGCTTAGCAGATGAGCAGTTCTTC | CASSLADEQFF
13 | . | TRBJ1-2 | TRBV5-4 | . | TGTGCCAGCAGCTTGGGTGGGGACTATGGCTACACCTTC | CASSLGGDYGYTF
15 | . | TRBJ2-1 | TRBV4-3 | . | TGCGCCAGCAGCCAAGATCGCCCAGACTACAATGAGCAGTTCTTC | CASSQDRPDYNEQFF
17 | . | TRBJ1-2 | TRBV29-1 | . | TGCAGCGTTGAAGATCGAGGGGCGAGTAGTGGAAACTATGGCTACACCTTC | CSVEDRGASSGNYGYTF
18 | TRBD2 | TRBJ2-1 | TRBV5-4 | once | TGTGCCAGCAGCTTGGGGGGCTCCGCGGCTAGCGGATCGAGTGAGCAGTTCTTC | CASSLGGSAASGSSEQFF
14 | TRBD2 | TRBJ2-3 | TRBV28 | . | TGTGCCAGCCGTATAGCGGGGGCCACAGATACGCAGTATTTT | CASRIAGATDTQYF
14 | . | TRBJ1-3 | TRBV5-1 | . | TGCGCCAGCACCCGGGACCCCCATGAAGGCACCATATATTTT | CASTRDPHEGTIYF
15 | . | TRBJ2-6 | TRBV19 | . | TGTGCCAGTAGTATATCAGGGTCTGGGGCCAACGTCCTGACTTTC | CASSISGSGANVLTF
11 | . | TRBJ2-1 | TRBV19 | . | TGTGCCAGTAGGAGCCGGGGTGAGCAGTTCTTC | CASRSRGEQFF
12 | . | TRBJ2-5 | TRBV29-1 | . | TGCAGCACGGACAGCCAAAGGGAGACCCAGTACTTC | CSTDSQRETQYF
14 | TRBD1 | TRBJ1-5 | TRBV6-5 | . | TGTGCCAGCAGTCAGGGGGGGTGGAATCAGCCCCAGCATTTT | CASSQGGWNQPQHF
16 | TRBD2 | TRBJ2-1 | TRBV10-3 | few | TGTGCCATCAGTGAGTCCCCTAGCGGTTTGTACAATGAGCAGTTCTTC | CAISESPSGLYNEQFF
13 | . | TRBJ1-4 | TRBV7-9 | . | TGTGCCAGCAGCTTGCGTGCAAATGAAAAACTGTTTTTT | CASSLRANEKLFF
13 | . | TRBJ2-7 | TRBV28 | . | TGTGCCAGCAGTTTATCCAACCCCTTCGAGCAGTACTTC | CASSLSNPFEQYF
14 | . | TRBJ1-2 | TRBV5-1 | . | TGCGCCAGCAGCTCTACGACAGGCAACTATGGCTACACCTTC | CASSSTTGNYGYTF
15 | TRBD1 | TRBJ2-2 | TRBV4-1 | . | TGCGCCAGCAGCCGAGAGGGGACAGTCACCGGGGAGCTGTTTTTT | CASSREGTVTGELFF
13 | . | TRBJ1-2 | TRBV11-1 | . | TGTGCCAGCAGCCTAGGACTCGGCTATGGCTACACCTTC | CASSLGLGYGYTF
15 | . | TRBJ1-5 | TRBV19 | . | TGTGCCAGTCGAAGGGGAACTTATGGCAATCAGCCCCAGCATTTT | CASRRGTYGNQPQHF
14 | . | TRBJ1-2 | TRBV27 | . | TGTGCCAGCAGTTTATCGACGGGAAGCTATGGCTACACCTTC | CASSLSTGSYGYTF